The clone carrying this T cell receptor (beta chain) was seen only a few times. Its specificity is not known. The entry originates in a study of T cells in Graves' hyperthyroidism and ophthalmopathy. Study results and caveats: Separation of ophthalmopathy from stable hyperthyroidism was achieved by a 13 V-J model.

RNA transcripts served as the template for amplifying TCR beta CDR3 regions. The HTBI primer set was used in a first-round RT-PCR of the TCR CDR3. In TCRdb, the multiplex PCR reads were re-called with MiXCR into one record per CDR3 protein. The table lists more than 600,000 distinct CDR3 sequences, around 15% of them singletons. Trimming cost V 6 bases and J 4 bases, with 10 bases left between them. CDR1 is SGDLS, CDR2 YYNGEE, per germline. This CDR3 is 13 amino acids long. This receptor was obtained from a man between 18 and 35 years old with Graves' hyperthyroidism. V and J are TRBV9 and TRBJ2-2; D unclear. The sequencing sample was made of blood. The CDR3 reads CASKRAATGELFF. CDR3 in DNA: TGTGCCAGCAAACGGGCGGCCACCGGGGAGCTGTTTTTT.